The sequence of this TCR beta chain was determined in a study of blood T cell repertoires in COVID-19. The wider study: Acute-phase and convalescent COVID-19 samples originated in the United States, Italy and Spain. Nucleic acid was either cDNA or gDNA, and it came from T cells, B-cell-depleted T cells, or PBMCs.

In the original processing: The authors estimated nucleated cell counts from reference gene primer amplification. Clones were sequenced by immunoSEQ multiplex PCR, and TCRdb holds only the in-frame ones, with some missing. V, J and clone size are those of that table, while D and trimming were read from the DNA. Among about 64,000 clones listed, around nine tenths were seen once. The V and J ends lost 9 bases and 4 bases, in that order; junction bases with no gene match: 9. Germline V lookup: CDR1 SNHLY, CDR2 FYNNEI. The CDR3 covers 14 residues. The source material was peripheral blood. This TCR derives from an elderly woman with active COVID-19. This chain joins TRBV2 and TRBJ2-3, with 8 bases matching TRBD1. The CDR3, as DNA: TGTGCCAGTAAGGACAGGGTCGGGCCAGATACGCAGTATTTT. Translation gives CASKDRVGPDTQYF.